The rows below give T cell receptor beta chains drawn from one sample of a study of CD8+CD57+ T cells in acquired aplastic anemia. TCRdb fed the reads into MiXCR, producing one record per CDR3 protein. The sample consists of 150,000 to 200,000 distinct CDR3 sequences, around half of them appearing once. Material for sequencing was sorted CD4+, CD8+, or CD8+CD57+ T cells (not recorded which) from PBMCs. Receptors were obtained from a human donor with aplastic anemia. Both conserved end residues are trimmed from each CDR3. The D gene is left open where the match is weak.

V gene	J gene	D gene	CDR3 protein
TRBV20-1	TRBJ1-2	TRBD1	SAQRTGGNYGYT
TRBV15	TRBJ1-1	-	ATSRDQPGGTEAF
TRBV7-3	TRBJ2-7	TRBD1	ASSSTGGYEQY
TRBV11-2	TRBJ1-5	-	ASSLRAGRINQPQH
TRBV5-1	TRBJ2-5	-	ASSLTGSQETQY
TRBV6-5	TRBJ2-5	-	ASSFRAGTKETQY
TRBV7-2	TRBJ2-7	-	ASSQKSGSSYEQY
TRBV14	TRBJ1-1	-	ASSQLLQRNTEAF
TRBV7-8	TRBJ1-2	TRBD1	ASSLESPGGPYGYT
TRBV10-3	TRBJ1-4	-	AISPGLAGYVF
TRBV5-6	TRBJ1-4	-	ASSLGDEKLF
TRBV7-6	TRBJ2-7	TRBD1	AISLDRAYEQY
TRBV7-2	TRBJ2-7	TRBD1	ASSADRGGYHEQY
TRBV5-1	TRBJ2-7	-	ASSLYLGGGEQY
TRBV7-3	TRBJ2-3	-	ASSLTGFTDTQY
TRBV29-1	TRBJ2-6	-	SAVVGVMAGANVLT
TRBV12-3/TRBV12-4	TRBJ2-1	-	ASSLATVGVGTNEQF
TRBV30	TRBJ1-6	-	AWSGGWNSPLH
TRBV5-1	TRBJ2-5	-	ASSSSGQNQETQY
TRBV2	TRBJ1-3	-	ATRTASGNTIY
TRBV20-1	TRBJ2-1	-	SAKTLGPTEF
TRBV5-1	TRBJ2-2	-	ASRGQGANTGELL
TRBV7-9	TRBJ2-5	-	ASSLPWLGETQY
TRBV29-1	TRBJ2-7	-	SVGLAGTYEQY
TRBV5-1	TRBJ2-1	TRBD1	ASSPGTGGQF
TRBV25-1	TRBJ1-2	TRBD1	ASSTTGGVFVNYGYT
TRBV15	TRBJ2-5	-	ATSRGGPSQETQY
TRBV7-9	TRBJ1-1	-	ASSLDSFEAF